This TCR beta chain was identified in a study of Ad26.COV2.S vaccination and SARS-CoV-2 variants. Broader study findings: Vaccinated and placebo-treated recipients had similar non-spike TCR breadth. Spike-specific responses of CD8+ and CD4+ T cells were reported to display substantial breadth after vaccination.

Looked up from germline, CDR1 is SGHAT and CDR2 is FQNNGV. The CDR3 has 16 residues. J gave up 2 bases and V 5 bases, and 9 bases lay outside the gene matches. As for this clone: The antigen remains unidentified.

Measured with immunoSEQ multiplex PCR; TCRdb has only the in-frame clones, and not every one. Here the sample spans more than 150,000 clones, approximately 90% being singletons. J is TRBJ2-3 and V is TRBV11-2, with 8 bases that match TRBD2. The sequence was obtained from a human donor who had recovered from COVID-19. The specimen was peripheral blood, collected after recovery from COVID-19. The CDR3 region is CASSQTQRGFTDTQYF. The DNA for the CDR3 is TGTGCCAGCAGCCAGACTCAGCGGGGGTTCACAGATACGCAGTATTTT.